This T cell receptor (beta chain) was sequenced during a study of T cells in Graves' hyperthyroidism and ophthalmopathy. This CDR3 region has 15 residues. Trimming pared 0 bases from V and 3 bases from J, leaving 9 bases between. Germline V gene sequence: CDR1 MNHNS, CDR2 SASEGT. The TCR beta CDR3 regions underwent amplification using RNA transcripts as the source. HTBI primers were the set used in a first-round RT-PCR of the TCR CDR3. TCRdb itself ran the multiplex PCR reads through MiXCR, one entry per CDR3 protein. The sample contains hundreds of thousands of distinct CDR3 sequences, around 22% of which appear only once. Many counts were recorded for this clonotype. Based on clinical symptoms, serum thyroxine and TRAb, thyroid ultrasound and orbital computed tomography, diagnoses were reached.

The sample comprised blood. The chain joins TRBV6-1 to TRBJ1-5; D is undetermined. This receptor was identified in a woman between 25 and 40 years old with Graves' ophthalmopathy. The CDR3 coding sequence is TGTGCCAGCAGTGAAGCGAAGCACCACAATCAGCCCCAGCATTTT. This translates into CASSEAKHHNQPQHF.